One sample yielded the 27 T cell receptor beta chains listed below, sequenced in a study of cytomegalovirus exposure and HLA in healthy donors. PCR primers comprised 60 Vbeta and 13 Jbeta primers. TCRdb keeps only in-frame clones here, not all; method: immunoSEQ multiplex PCR. The profile shows approximately 130,000 clones, 85% to 90% of them singletons. The sequencing input was PBMCs. These receptors originate from a woman in her thirties in good health and CMV-seropositive.

Comment on this clone: One end of the junction is discordant with germline, which a read error may explain. The chain uses TRBV2 and TRBJ2-7, with 7 bases that match TRBD1. The V gene's germline CDR1 is SNHLY and CDR2 FYNNEI. This CDR3 region has 11 residues. The CDR3 nucleotides read TGTGCCAGTGGACAGGCCTACGAGCGGTACTTC. Encoded protein: CASGQAYERYF.

The rearrangement joins TRBV5-1 to TRBJ2-3; D possibly corresponds to TRBD2 (5 bases). This CDR3 is built from 14 residues. Germline V gene sequence: CDR1 SGHRS, CDR2 YFSETQ. V lost 0 bases and J lost 6, with 11 bases in between. DNA for the CDR3: TGCGCCAGCAGCTTGGTTGCGGGTCAGGATACGCAGTATTTT. Protein sequence: CASSLVAGQDTQYF.

The genes are TRBV30 and TRBJ1-5, with 8 bases matching TRBD1. CDR3 length: 14 residues. After removal of 4 bases from V and 5 bases from J, the junction contained 7 bases not matched to a gene. Germline V gene lookup returns CDR1 GTSNPN and CDR2 SVGIG (reference sequence). This CDR3 is CAWTPDREDQPQHF. DNA for the CDR3: TGTGCCTGGACACCGGACAGGGAGGATCAGCCCCAGCATTTT.

Worth noting for this clone: The DNA is left out, because the CDR3 cannot be placed on it with certainty; the CDR3 is given as TCRdb lists it. The genes are TRBV11-2 and TRBJ2-5; the table names TRBD1, a call not compared with the DNA. Germline V gene lookup returns CDR1 SGHAT and CDR2 FQNNGV. The CDR3 has 16 amino acids, counting both end residues. CDR3 in amino acids: CASSLDLWTRWETQYF.

V usage is TRBV7-9 and J usage is TRBJ1-6; maybe TRBD1 (6 bases). Germline V gene lookup returns CDR1 SEHNR and CDR2 FQNEAQ (reference sequence). CDR3 size: 13 residues. The V end lost 6 bases, the J end lost 6 bases, and 9 bases lay between the germline ends. The CDR3: CASRDSPNSPLHF. The CDR3 DNA follows: TGTGCCAGCAGGGACAGCCCTAATTCACCCCTCCACTTT.

This clone was counted once. The V and J genes are TRBV9 and TRBJ2-7; 8 bases match TRBD2. Germline lookup yields CDR1 SGDLS and CDR2 YYNGEE. The trim removed 0 bases at V and 7 bases at J, leaving 6 bases unmatched. The CDR3 has 14 residues. CDR3 in DNA: TGTGCCAGCAGCGTAGGCGGGGGGCTGAGGGAGCAGTACTTC. It translates to CASSVGGGLREQYF.

The chain carries TRBV7-9 and TRBJ1-1; D is unclear. Deletions cut 5 bases from V and 0 bases from J, with 10 bases between. The CDR3 consists of 14 residues. Germline V CDR1 and CDR2: SEHNR, FQNEAQ (reference sequence). CDR3 bases: TGTGCCAGCAGCCTTCAACACCTGAACACTGAAGCTTTCTTT. Translated, it gives CASSLQHLNTEAFF.

The chain combines TRBV10-3 with TRBJ1-2, with TRBD1 matching over 9 bases. This CDR3 is 14 amino acids long. The V gene end was trimmed by 9 bases and the J gene end by 0 bases; junction bases not matched to a gene: 5. Germline assignment: CDR1 ENHRY and CDR2 SYGVKD. The CDR3 DNA reads TGTGCCATTCGGGACAGGGTTACTAACTATGGCTACACCTTC. The encoded protein is CAIRDRVTNYGYTF.

This rearrangement joins TRBV19 to TRBJ1-2, with 7 bases fitting TRBD1. The V gene's germline CDR1 is LNHDA and CDR2 SQIVND (reference sequence). With V trimmed by 5 bases and J by 8 bases, 8 bases remained unmatched. The CDR3 contains 13 residues. The CDR3 sequence is CASSGQGEGGYTF. Here the CDR3 DNA reads TGTGCCAGTAGTGGCCAGGGGGAAGGAGGCTACACCTTC.

The rearrangement joins TRBV9 to TRBJ2-5; D might be TRBD1 (6 bases). The CDR3 runs to 15 residues. CDR1 is SGDLS and CDR2 is YYNGEE in the germline V gene. V was pared by 4 bases and J by 5 bases, with 18 bases between. The CDR3 sequence is CASSSSQGQGETQYF. The CDR3 DNA reads TGTGCCAGCAGCTCATCCCAGGGGCAGGGGGAGACCCAGTACTTC.

The V and J genes are TRBV5-6 and TRBJ1-5; D possibly corresponds to TRBD1 (6 bases). The CDR3 is made up of 14 amino acids. V gave up 2 bases and J gave up 9 bases, with 15 bases separating them. CDR1 is SGHDT and CDR2 is YYEEEE in the germline V gene. This CDR3 reads CASSFRIGGRPQHF. Here the CDR3 DNA reads TGTGCCAGCAGCTTTAGGATAGGGGGACGGCCCCAGCATTTT.

The V call is TRBV5-1, the J call TRBJ1-1; tentative D call: TRBD1 (5 bases). With 3 bases removed from V and 3 bases from J, the gap between germline ends came to 9 bases. Germline-derived CDR1 and CDR2 are SGHRS and YFSETQ. The CDR3 has 13 amino acids. Here the CDR3 reads CASSSGQDTEAFF. The CDR3 DNA follows: TGCGCCAGCAGCTCTGGACAAGACACTGAAGCTTTCTTT.

The sample holds a few counts of this clone. This rearrangement joins TRBV11-2 to TRBJ2-7, with 12 bases lining up with TRBD2. The J segment lost 6 bases and the V segment lost 2 bases, leaving 5 bases of the junction unmatched. The CDR3 length is 15 residues. Germline values: CDR1 SGHAT, CDR2 FQNNGV. DNA of the CDR3: TGTGCCAGCAGCTTAAGACTAGCGGGAGTAGGCGAGCAGTACTTC. Protein product: CASSLRLAGVGEQYF.

This sequence joins TRBV4-1 and TRBJ2-5, with a possible D match to TRBD1 (5 bases). Germline V gives CDR1 MGHRA, CDR2 YSYEKL. There are 12 residues in the CDR3. V lost 0 bases and J lost 9, with 8 bases in between. The CDR3 spells CASSQESGPQYF. The CDR3 DNA reads TGCGCCAGCAGCCAAGAGTCAGGGCCCCAGTACTTC.

The genes are TRBV2 and TRBJ1-2, with no clear D. CDR3 length equals 11 residues. The V end was cut by 8 bases, the J end by 3 bases, with 7 bases between. Looked up from germline, CDR1 is SNHLY and CDR2 is FYNNEI. Here the CDR3 reads CASGRDYGYTF. DNA of the CDR3: TGTGCCAGCGGGCGGGACTATGGCTACACCTTC. The full variable domain, completed using reference TRBV2 and TRBJ1-2, is EPEVTQTPSHQVTQMGQEVILRCVPISNHLYFYWYRQILGQKVEFLVSFYNNEISEKSEIFDDQFSVERPDGSNFTLKIRSTKLEDSAMYFCASGRDYGYTFGSGTRLTVV.

The CDR3 region has the DNA TGCAGCGTTGCCGGACAGGGCAACACTGAAGCTTTCTTT. It encodes CSVAGQGNTEAFF. V and J are TRBV29-1 and TRBJ1-1, with 8 nucleotides matching TRBD1. The germline CDR1 and CDR2 sequences are SQVTM and ANQGSEA. Unmatched junction bases numbered 3, after V lost 4 bases and J lost 2 bases. CDR3 length: 13 amino acids.

The genes are TRBV10-3 and TRBJ1-6, with TRBD1 identical over 10 bases. Germline CDR1 is ENHRY and CDR2 is SYGVKD. This CDR3 is built from 15 residues. The J segment lost 7 bases and the V segment lost 4 bases, leaving 4 bases of the junction unmatched. CDR3: CAISGGTGVNSPLHF. The CDR3 coding sequence is TGTGCCATCAGTGGGGGGACAGGGGTGAATTCACCCCTCCACTTT.

This clone turned up a few times. The gene calls are TRBV5-8 and TRBJ2-3; D is unclear. Trimming stripped 5 bases from V and 7 bases from J, with 8 bases between. The CDR3 has 11 amino acids. Per germline, CDR1 SGHTS and CDR2 YDEGEE. The CDR3 nucleotides read TGTGCCAGCAGTCCCACTAATACGCAGTATTTT. Translated: CASSPTNTQYF. The entire variable domain, with the rest obtained from reference TRBV5-8 and TRBJ2-3, is as follows: EAGVTQSPTHLIKTRGQQATLRCSPISGHTSVYWYQQALGLGLQFLLWYDEGEERNRGNFPPRFSGRQFPNYSSELNVNALELEDSALYLCASSPTNTQYFGPGTRLTVL.

In this sample, this clone turned up a few times. The chain employs TRBV27 and TRBJ1-5, with D perhaps TRBD1 (6 bases). The CDR3 is 17 residues long. V was cut by 0 bases and J by 1 base, with 13 bases left in between. CDR1 and CDR2 (germline): MNHEY, SMNVEV (reference sequence). The CDR3 DNA sequence: TGTGCCAGCAGTTTATCTACTATTACAGGGAGCAATCAGCCCCAGCATTTT. It specifies CASSLSTITGSNQPQHF.

This CDR3 reads CSVPLGGGGGYGYTF. Here the CDR3 DNA reads TGCAGCGTTCCCCTCGGGGGGGGTGGGGGCTATGGCTACACCTTC. This chain links TRBV29-1 with TRBJ1-2, with a weak D call TRBD1 (5 bases). This CDR3 contains 15 residues. The V gene lost 5 bases and the J gene lost 4 bases, with 20 bases spanning the gap. Germline lookup yields CDR1 SQVTM and CDR2 ANQGSEA.

The rearrangement joins TRBV6-1 to TRBJ1-4; 7 bases are shared with TRBD1. CDR3 length equals 12 residues. The V segment lost 8 bases and the J segment 8 bases; nucleotides outside the gene matches: 5. Germline lookup yields CDR1 MNHNS and CDR2 SASEGT. CDR3 coding DNA: TGTGCCAGCGACAGGGCTGGCGAAAAACTGTTTTTT. This encodes CASDRAGEKLFF.

The chain is built from TRBV4-1 and TRBJ2-7, with 13 bases matching TRBD2. There are 16 residues in the CDR3. Trimming at V came to 4 bases and at J to 2 bases, leaving 5 bases not matched to a gene. Germline CDR1 and CDR2: MGHRA and YSYEKL. CDR3 nucleotides: TGCGCCAGCAGCCTCGGGACTAGCGGGACTACCTACGAGCAGTACTTC. It codes for CASSLGTSGTTYEQYF.

The chain joins TRBV19 to TRBJ1-5, with no clear D. CDR1 and CDR2 from the germline V gene are LNHDA and SQIVND (reference sequence). The ends were cut back, 6 bases at V and 7 bases at J, with 16 bases in the middle. This CDR3 comprises 14 residues. In DNA form, the CDR3 reads TGTGCCAGTAGCGATCCCCTAGGTATCCAGCCCCAGCATTTT. Translated, it gives CASSDPLGIQPQHF.

CDR3 sequence: CASSLGAGGGYEQYF. For the CDR3, the DNA is TGTGCCAGCAGCTTGGGTGCCGGGGGGGGCTACGAGCAGTACTTC. The gene calls are TRBV11-2 and TRBJ2-7, with 8 positions matching TRBD2. This CDR3 has 15 amino acids. Trimming took 3 bases from V and 3 from J; bases not matched to a gene: 7. Germline CDR1 and CDR2: SGHAT and FQNNGV.

The V gene is TRBV30, the J gene TRBJ1-2, with D tentatively TRBD1 (5 bases). V was clipped by 0 bases and J by 2 bases, with 13 bases between them. In germline, CDR1 is GTSNPN, CDR2 SVGIG (reference sequence). The CDR3 has 15 amino acids. The CDR3 sequence: CAWSVPKEGNYGYTF. The DNA of the CDR3 is TGTGCCTGGAGTGTCCCCAAGGAGGGGAACTATGGCTACACCTTC.

This chain connects TRBV2 to TRBJ2-7; 9 bases are shared with TRBD2. Germline values: CDR1 SNHLY, CDR2 FYNNEI. Trimming removed 6 bases from V and 1 base from J; junction bases left unmatched: 7. The CDR3 length is 15 residues. The CDR3 DNA follows: TGTGCCAGCAGCGGGGGGGCGGGAGGGTCCTACGAGCAGTACTTC. Amino acid sequence: CASSGGAGGSYEQYF.

The CDR3 reads CASSYQRTYEQYF. The DNA for the CDR3 is TGTGCCAGCAGTTACCAGCGCACCTACGAGCAGTACTTC. The V call is TRBV27, the J call TRBJ2-7; D is uncertain. Per germline, CDR1 MNHEY and CDR2 SMNVEV (reference sequence). The germline V and J ends were trimmed by 4 bases and 2 bases, with 9 bases remaining between them. This CDR3 has 13 amino acids.